These T cell receptor beta chains were read from a single sample in a study of blood T cell repertoires in COVID-19. The assay was immunoSEQ multiplex PCR, and TCRdb's table has in-frame clones only and misses some. The table includes approximately 140,000 clones, 75% to 85% detected once. Sequenced: peripheral blood. The source of these receptors is a human donor with acute or convalescent COVID-19. The donor label of this sample is uncertain. The CDR3 runs from the conserved cysteine through the conserved F or W. D genes are given only for firm matches. Only some rows state a clone size, as once, few, many or a class for expanded clones.

cdr3_aa	cdr3_nt	clone_size	v_call	j_call	d_call
CASSQLNYGYTF	TGTGCCAGCAGCCAACTTAACTATGGCTACACCTTC	many	TRBV4-2	TRBJ1-2	NA
CASSSAIIAGKYNEQFF	TGTGCCAGCAGCTCCGCAATTATAGCGGGGAAGTACAATGAGCAGTTCTTC	NA	TRBV5-4	TRBJ2-1	TRBD2
CASRQGAGELFF	TGTGCCAGCCGACAGGGTGCCGGGGAGCTGTTTTTT	NA	TRBV6-1	TRBJ2-2	TRBD1
CASSPPGDYGYTF	TGCGCCAGCAGCCCCCCAGGGGACTATGGCTACACCTTC	NA	TRBV5-1	TRBJ1-2	NA
CASRTGPNYGYTF	TGTGCCAGCAGGACAGGCCCTAACTATGGCTACACCTTC	NA	TRBV27	TRBJ1-2	NA
CASSQDRSETQYF	TGTGCCAGCAGCCAAGACAGGTCGGAGACCCAGTACTTC	NA	TRBV11-3	TRBJ2-5	NA
CASSSGDNSPLHF	TGTGCCAGCAGTTCAGGGGATAATTCACCCCTCCACTTT	NA	TRBV25-1	TRBJ1-6	NA
CASSRDPLTGNGYTF	TGTGCCAGCAGCCGCGACCCACTAACAGGGAACGGCTACACCTTC	NA	TRBV6-5	TRBJ1-2	NA
CAIRTGTYEQYF	TGTGCCATCAGGACAGGGACCTACGAGCAGTACTTC	once	TRBV10-3	TRBJ2-7	TRBD1
CATSEDRTSTEAFF	TGTGCCACCAGCGAGGACAGGACCTCCACTGAAGCTTTCTTT	NA	TRBV15	TRBJ1-1	TRBD1
CASRDLGGTGELFF	TGTGCCAGCAGGGACCTAGGAGGGACCGGGGAGCTGTTTTTT	NA	TRBV11-3	TRBJ2-2	NA
CATSRGQSYSPLHF	TGTGCCACCAGCAGAGGACAGTCCTATTCACCCCTCCACTTT	few	TRBV15	TRBJ1-6	NA
CASSYGTGDHQPQHF	TGTGCCAGCAGCTACGGGACAGGGGATCATCAGCCCCAGCATTTT	NA	TRBV5-6	TRBJ1-5	TRBD1
CASSQDGQGAGDTQYF	TGTGCCAGCAGCCAAGATGGGCAGGGGGCGGGAGATACGCAGTATTTT	NA	TRBV3-1/TRBV3-2	TRBJ2-3	TRBD1
CASSLGGSNEQFF	TGTGCCAGCAGTTTAGGGGGGAGCAATGAGCAGTTCTTC	NA	TRBV27	TRBJ2-1	NA
CASSFNRDRALYGYTF	TGCGCCAGCAGCTTCAACCGGGACAGGGCCCTGTATGGCTACACCTTC	NA	TRBV5-1	TRBJ1-2	TRBD1
CASSPPTGLDTEAFF	TGTGCCAGCAGCCCGCCGACAGGTTTGGACACTGAAGCTTTCTTT	NA	TRBV5-5	TRBJ1-1	NA
CASSGDQYGYTF	TGTGCCAGCAGCGGGGATCAATATGGCTACACCTTC	many	TRBV2	TRBJ1-2	NA
CASSHLGQGNSPLHF	TGTGCCAGCAGCCACCTCGGACAGGGTAATTCACCCCTCCACTTT	few	TRBV14	TRBJ1-6	TRBD1
CASSQSVSNQPQHF	TGTGCCAGCAGCCAATCCGTTAGCAATCAGCCCCAGCATTTT	few	TRBV3-1/TRBV3-2	TRBJ1-5	NA
CASSTGLAGPSSYNEQFF	TGTGCCAGCAGTACGGGACTAGCGGGGCCGAGCTCCTACAATGAGCAGTTCTTC	NA	TRBV27	TRBJ2-1	TRBD2
CASSEWEGYGYTF	TGTGCCAGCAGTGAGTGGGAGGGCTATGGCTACACCTTC	NA	TRBV6-1	TRBJ1-2	NA
CASSLSGLTGELFF	TGTGCCAGCAGCTTGTCAGGGTTGACCGGGGAGCTGTTTTTT	NA	TRBV5-6	TRBJ2-2	NA
CASSVAGGLNTEAFF	TGCGCCAGCAGCGTTGCAGGGGGATTGAACACTGAAGCTTTCTTT	NA	TRBV5-1	TRBJ1-1	TRBD1
CASSFSRNTEAFF	TGTGCCAGCAGTTTCAGTCGGAACACTGAAGCTTTCTTT	NA	TRBV12-3/TRBV12-4	TRBJ1-1	NA
CASKESRGNYGYTF	TGTGCCAGTAAAGAGAGCAGGGGGAACTATGGCTACACCTTC	NA	TRBV19	TRBJ1-2	TRBD1
CASSAGHTNTGELFF	TGTGCCAGCAGTGCCGGACACACGAACACCGGGGAGCTGTTTTTT	NA	TRBV27	TRBJ2-2	NA
CASSWSGSWGYTF	TGTGCCAGCAGTTGGTCAGGGTCTTGGGGCTACACCTTC	NA	TRBV12-3/TRBV12-4	TRBJ1-2	NA
CASSDIAGVNTDTQYF	TGTGCCAGCAGCGATATAGCGGGGGTTAACACAGATACGCAGTATTTT	NA	TRBV6-2/TRBV6-3	TRBJ2-3	TRBD2
CSASGGGWNTGELFF	TGCAGTGCTAGTGGAGGGGGCTGGAACACCGGGGAGCTGTTTTTT	NA	TRBV20-1	TRBJ2-2	NA
CATSDLTSGGTDTQYF	TGTGCCACCAGTGATTTAACTAGCGGGGGTACAGATACGCAGTATTTT	NA	TRBV24-1	TRBJ2-3	TRBD2
CASSQGITYEQYF	TGTGCCAGCAGCCAAGGTATTACCTACGAGCAGTACTTC	NA	TRBV3-1/TRBV3-2	TRBJ2-7	NA
CATGLAGYNEQFF	TGTGCCACTGGACTAGCGGGATACAATGAGCAGTTCTTC	NA	TRBV12-3/TRBV12-4	TRBJ2-1	TRBD2
CATSSLGGLKRDYGYTF	TGTGCCACCAGCAGTCTGGGAGGCCTGAAAAGAGACTATGGCTACACCTTC	NA	TRBV15	TRBJ1-2	NA
CASSEGRILRDYGYTF	TGTGCCAGCAGTGAGGGTCGCATCCTTCGGGACTATGGCTACACCTTC	NA	TRBV6-1	TRBJ1-2	NA
CASRTGWDRVTEAFF	TGTGCCAGCAGGACTGGGTGGGACAGGGTCACTGAAGCTTTCTTT	NA	TRBV2	TRBJ1-1	TRBD1
CASSLLRTGGKETQYF	TGTGCCAGCAGTCTACTTCGGACAGGGGGAAAAGAGACCCAGTACTTC	NA	TRBV27	TRBJ2-5	TRBD1
CASSLALGHFNSPLHF	TGTGCCAGCAGCTTAGCGTTGGGGCACTTTAATTCACCCCTCCACTTT	NA	TRBV7-8	TRBJ1-6	NA
CASSTGQGLNQPQHF	TGTGCCAGCAGCACGGGACAGGGACTCAATCAGCCCCAGCATTTT	few	TRBV9	TRBJ1-5	TRBD1
CASSLENGELFF	TGTGCCAGCAGCCTCGAGAACGGGGAGCTGTTTTTT	NA	TRBV9	TRBJ2-2	NA